This entry features one T cell receptor beta chain sequence. Its matching antigen is unknown. The same CDR3 is also encoded by other DNA sequences in this sample. Germline V gene lookup returns CDR1 SEHNR and CDR2 FQNEAQ (reference sequence). V dropped 1 base and J dropped 6; count of bases not matched to a gene: 4. This CDR3 region has 16 residues. A multiplex PCR was run with 60 Vbeta primers and 13 Jbeta primers. Clones were sequenced by immunoSEQ multiplex PCR, and TCRdb holds only the in-frame ones, with some missing. The table lists approximately 130,000 clones, over 65% of them singletons. The sample belongs to a study of cytomegalovirus exposure and HLA in healthy donors. General study findings and limits: A later look showed TCR association rates differing by HLA locus, highest for DRB1 and lowest for HLA-C.

This TCR derives from a man aged 45-65 years in good health and CMV-seronegative. Sequencing was carried out using PBMCs. This chain connects TRBV7-9 to TRBJ2-1, with TRBD2 matching 12 bases. The CDR3 DNA follows: TGTGCCAGCAGCTTAGGGGGACTAGCGGGCTTCAATGAGCAGTTCTTC. This gives the protein CASSLGGLAGFNEQFF.